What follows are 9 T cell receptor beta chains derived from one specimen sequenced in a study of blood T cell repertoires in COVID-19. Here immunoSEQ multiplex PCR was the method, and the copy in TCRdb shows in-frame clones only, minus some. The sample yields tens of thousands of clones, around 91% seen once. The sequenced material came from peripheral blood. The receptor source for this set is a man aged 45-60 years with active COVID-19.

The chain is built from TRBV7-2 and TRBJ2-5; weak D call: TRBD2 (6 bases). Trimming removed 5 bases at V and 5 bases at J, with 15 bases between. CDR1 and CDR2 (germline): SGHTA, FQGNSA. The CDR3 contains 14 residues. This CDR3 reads CASSPARGSETQYF. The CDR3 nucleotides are TGTGCCAGCAGCCCCGCGCGGGGATCTGAGACCCAGTACTTC.

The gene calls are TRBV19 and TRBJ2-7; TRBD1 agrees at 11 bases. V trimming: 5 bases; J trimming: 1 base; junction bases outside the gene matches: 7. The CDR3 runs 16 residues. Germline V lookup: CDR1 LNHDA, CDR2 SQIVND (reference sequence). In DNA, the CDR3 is TGTGCCAGTAGTGGGGCCGGGACAGGGGGTTCCTACGAGCAGTACTTC. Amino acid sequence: CASSGAGTGGSYEQYF.

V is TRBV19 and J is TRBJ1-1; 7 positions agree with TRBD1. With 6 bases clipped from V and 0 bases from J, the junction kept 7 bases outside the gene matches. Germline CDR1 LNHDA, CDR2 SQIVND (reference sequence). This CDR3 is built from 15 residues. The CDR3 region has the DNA TGTGCCAGTAGGCTGGGGGACAGATTGAACACTGAAGCTTTCTTT. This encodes CASRLGDRLNTEAFF.

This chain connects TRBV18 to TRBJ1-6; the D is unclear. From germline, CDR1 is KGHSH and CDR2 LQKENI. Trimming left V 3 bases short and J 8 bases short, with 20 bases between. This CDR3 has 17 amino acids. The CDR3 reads CASSPIRRGSGDSPLHF. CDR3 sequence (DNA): TGTGCCAGCTCACCTATCAGACGGGGTTCGGGAGATTCACCCCTCCACTTT. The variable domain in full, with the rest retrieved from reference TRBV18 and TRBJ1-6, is NAGVMQNPRHLVRRRGQEARLRCSPMKGHSHVYWYRQLPEEGLKFMVYLQKENIIDESGMPKERFSAEFPKEGPSILRIQQVVRGDSAAYFCASSPIRRGSGDSPLHFGNGTRLTVT.

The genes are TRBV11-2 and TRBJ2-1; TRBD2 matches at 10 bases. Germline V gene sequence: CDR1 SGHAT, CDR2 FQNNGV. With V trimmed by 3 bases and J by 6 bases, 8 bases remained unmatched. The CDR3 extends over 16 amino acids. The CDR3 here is CASSFRSSGGINEQFF. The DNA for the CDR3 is TGTGCCAGCAGCTTTAGGAGTAGCGGGGGGATCAATGAGCAGTTCTTC.

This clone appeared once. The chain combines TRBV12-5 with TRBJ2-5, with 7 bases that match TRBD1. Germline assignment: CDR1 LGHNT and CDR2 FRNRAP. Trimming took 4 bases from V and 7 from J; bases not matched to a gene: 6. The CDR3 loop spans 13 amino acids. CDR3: CASGSSQGVTQYF. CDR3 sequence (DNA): TGTGCTAGTGGTTCCTCCCAGGGGGTGACCCAGTACTTC.

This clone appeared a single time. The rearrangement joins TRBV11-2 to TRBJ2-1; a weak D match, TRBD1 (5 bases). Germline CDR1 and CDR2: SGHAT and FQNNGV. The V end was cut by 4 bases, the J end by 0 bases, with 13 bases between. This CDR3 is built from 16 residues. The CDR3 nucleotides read TGTGCCAGCAGCTCCAGGACACCCAGCTCCTACAATGAGCAGTTCTTC. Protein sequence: CASSSRTPSSYNEQFF.

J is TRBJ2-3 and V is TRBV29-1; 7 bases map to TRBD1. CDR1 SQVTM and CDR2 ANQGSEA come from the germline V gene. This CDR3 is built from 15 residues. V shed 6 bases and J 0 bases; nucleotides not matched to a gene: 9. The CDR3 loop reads CSVRQGSGSTDTQYF. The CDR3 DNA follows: TGCAGCGTCAGACAGGGATCGGGTAGCACAGATACGCAGTATTTT.

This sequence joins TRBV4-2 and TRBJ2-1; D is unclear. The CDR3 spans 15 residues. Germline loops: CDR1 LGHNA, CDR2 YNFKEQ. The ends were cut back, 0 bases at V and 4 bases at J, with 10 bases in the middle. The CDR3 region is CASSQDWQVYNEQFF. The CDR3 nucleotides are TGTGCCAGCAGCCAAGACTGGCAGGTATACAATGAGCAGTTCTTC.